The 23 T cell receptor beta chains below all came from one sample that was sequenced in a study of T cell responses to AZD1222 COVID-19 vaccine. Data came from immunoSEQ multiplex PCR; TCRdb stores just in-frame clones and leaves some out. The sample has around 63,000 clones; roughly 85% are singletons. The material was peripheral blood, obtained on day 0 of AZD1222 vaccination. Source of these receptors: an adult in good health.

The CDR3 loop is CASSPLSRSYEQYF. The CDR3 coding sequence is TGTGCCAGCAGTCCTTTATCCCGGTCGTACGAGCAGTACTTC. The rearrangement uses TRBV6-5 and TRBJ2-7, with no clear D. Germline CDR1 MNHEY, CDR2 SVGAGI. With 5 bases removed from V and 4 bases from J, the gap between germline ends came to 15 bases. This CDR3 spans 14 amino acids.

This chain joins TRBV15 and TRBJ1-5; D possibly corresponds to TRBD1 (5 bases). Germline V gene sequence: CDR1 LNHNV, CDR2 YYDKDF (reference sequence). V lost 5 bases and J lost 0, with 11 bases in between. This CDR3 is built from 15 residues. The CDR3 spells CATSATGDSNQPQHF. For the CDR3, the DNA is TGTGCCACCAGCGCAACAGGCGATAGCAATCAGCCCCAGCATTTT.

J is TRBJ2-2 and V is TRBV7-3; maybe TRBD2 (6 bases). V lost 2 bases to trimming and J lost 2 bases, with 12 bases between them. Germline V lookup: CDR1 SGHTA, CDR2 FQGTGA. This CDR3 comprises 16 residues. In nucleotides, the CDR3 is TGTGCCAGCAGCTTATGGTCCGGGGGAAACACCGGGGAGCTGTTTTTT. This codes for CASSLWSGGNTGELFF.

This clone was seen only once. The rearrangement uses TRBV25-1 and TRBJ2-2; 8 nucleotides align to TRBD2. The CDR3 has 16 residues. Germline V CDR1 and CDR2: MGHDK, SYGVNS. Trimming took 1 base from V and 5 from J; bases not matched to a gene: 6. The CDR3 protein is CASSEFPPGGTGELFF. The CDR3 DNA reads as TGTGCCAGCAGTGAATTCCCGCCGGGAGGGACCGGGGAGCTGTTTTTT.

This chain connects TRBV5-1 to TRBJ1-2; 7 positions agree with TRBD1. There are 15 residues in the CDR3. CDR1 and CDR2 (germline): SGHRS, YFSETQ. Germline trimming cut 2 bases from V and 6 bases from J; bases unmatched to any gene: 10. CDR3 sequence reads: CASSFPGQLKDGYTF. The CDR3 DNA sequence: TGCGCCAGCAGCTTCCCGGGACAGCTTAAAGATGGCTACACCTTC.

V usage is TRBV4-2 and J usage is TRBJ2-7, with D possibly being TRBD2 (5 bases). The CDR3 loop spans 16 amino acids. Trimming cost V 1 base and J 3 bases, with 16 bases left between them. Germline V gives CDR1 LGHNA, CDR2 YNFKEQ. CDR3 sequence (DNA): TGTGCCAGCAGCCAAGTGGCCGGGATTTTGCTCTACGAGCAGTACTTC. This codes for CASSQVAGILLYEQYF.

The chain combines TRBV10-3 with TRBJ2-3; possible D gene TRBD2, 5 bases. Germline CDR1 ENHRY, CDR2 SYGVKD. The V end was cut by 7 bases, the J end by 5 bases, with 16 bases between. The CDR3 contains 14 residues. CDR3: CAITPGPAGDTQYF. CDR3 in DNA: TGTGCCATCACACCTGGCCCCGCGGGAGATACGCAGTATTTT.

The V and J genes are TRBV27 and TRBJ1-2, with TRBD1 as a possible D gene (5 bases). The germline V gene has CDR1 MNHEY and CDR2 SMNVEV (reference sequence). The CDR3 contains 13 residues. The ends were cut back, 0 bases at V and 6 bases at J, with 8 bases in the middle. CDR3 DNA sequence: TGTGCCAGCAGTTTATCAGGGGCGGATGGCTACACCTTC. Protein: CASSLSGADGYTF.

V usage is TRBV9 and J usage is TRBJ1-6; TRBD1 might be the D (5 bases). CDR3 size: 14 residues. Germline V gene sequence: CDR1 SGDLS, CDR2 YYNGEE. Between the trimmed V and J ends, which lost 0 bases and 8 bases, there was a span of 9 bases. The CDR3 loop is CASSVAGSDSPLHF. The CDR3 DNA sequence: TGTGCCAGCAGCGTAGCAGGGTCGGATTCACCCCTCCACTTT.

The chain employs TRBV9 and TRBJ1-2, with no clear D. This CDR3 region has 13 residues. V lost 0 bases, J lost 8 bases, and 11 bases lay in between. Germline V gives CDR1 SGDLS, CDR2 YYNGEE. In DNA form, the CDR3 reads TGTGCCAGCAGCGTAGAAGGCCCTCACGGCTACACCTTC. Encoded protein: CASSVEGPHGYTF.

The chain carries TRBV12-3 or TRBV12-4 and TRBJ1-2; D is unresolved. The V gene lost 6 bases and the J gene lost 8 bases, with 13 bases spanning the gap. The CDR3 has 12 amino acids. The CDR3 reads CASSLPTGGYTF. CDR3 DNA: TGTGCCAGCAGCTTACCTACGGGAGGCTACACCTTC.

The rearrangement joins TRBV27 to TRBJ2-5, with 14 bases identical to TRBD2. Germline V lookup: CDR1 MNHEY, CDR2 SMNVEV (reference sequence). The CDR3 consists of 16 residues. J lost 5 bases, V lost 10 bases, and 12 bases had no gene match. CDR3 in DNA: TGTGCCACCCAAAGACTAGCGGGGGGGCGAAGGGAGACCCAGTACTTC. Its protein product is CATQRLAGGRRETQYF.

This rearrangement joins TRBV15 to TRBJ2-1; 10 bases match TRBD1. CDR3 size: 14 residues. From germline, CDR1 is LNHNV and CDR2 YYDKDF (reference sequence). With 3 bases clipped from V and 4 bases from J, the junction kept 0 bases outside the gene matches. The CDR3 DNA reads TGTGCCACCAGCAGGGGACAGGGGTACAATGAGCAGTTCTTC. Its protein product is CATSRGQGYNEQFF.

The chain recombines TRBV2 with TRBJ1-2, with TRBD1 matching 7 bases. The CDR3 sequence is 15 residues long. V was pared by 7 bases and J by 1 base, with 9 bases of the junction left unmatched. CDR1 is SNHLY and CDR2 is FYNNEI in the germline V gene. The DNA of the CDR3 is TGTGCCAGCACAGGTTACCGGGACAGTAACTATGGCTACACCTTC. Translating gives CASTGYRDSNYGYTF.

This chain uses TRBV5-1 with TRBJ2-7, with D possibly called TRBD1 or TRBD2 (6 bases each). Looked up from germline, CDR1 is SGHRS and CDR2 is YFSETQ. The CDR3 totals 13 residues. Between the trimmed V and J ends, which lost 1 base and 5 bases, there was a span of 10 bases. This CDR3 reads CASSLSGANEQYF. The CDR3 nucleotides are TGCGCCAGCAGCTTGTCGGGGGCTAACGAGCAGTACTTC.

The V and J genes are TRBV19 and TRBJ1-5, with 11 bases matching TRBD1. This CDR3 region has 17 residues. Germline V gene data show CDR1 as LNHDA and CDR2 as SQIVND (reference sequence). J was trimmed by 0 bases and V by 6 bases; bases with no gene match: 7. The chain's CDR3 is CASRGFGTGGSNQPQHF. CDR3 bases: TGTGCCAGTAGAGGGTTTGGGACAGGGGGTAGCAATCAGCCCCAGCATTTT. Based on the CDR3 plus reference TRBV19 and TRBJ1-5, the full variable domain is DGGITQSPKYLFRKEGQNVTLSCEQNLNHDAMYWYRQDPGQGLRLIYYSQIVNDFQKGDIAEGYSVSREKKESFPLTVTSAQKNPTAFYLCASRGFGTGGSNQPQHFGDGTRLSIL.

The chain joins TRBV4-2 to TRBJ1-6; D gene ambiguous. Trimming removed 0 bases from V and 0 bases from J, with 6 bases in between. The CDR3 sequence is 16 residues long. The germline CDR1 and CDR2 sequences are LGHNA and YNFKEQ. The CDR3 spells CASSQDGSSYNSPLHF. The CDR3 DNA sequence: TGTGCCAGCAGCCAAGATGGGAGCTCCTATAATTCACCCCTCCACTTT.

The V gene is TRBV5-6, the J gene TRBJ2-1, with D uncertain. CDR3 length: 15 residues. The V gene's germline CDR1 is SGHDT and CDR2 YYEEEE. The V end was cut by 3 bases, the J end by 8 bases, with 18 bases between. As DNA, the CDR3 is TGTGCCAGCAGCTGGGTGAGCACGGGCATCGATGAGCAGTTCTTC. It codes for CASSWVSTGIDEQFF. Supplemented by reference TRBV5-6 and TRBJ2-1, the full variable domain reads DAGVTQSPTHLIKTRGQQVTLRCSPKSGHDTVSWYQQALGQGPQFIFQYYEEEERQRGNFPDRFSGHQFPNYSSELNVNALLLGDSALYLCASSWVSTGIDEQFFGPGTRLTVL.

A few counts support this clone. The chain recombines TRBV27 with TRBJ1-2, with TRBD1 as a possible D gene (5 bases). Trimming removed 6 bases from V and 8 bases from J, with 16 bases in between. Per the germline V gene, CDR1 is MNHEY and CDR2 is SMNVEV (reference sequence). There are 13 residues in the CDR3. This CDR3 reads CASSSGFKGGYTF. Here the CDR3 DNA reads TGTGCCAGCAGCTCCGGGTTCAAGGGGGGCTACACCTTC.

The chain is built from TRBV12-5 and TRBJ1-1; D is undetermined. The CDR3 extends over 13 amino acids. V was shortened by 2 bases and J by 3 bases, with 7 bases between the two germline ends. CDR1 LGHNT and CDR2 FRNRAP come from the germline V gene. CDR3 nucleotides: TGTGCTAGTGGTTTGTCTCAGGACACTGAAGCTTTCTTT. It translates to CASGLSQDTEAFF.

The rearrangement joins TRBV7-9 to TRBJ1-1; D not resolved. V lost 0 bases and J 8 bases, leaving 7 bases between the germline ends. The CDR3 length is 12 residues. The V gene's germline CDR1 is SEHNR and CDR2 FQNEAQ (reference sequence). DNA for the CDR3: TGTGCCAGCAGCTTAGCGCCTAGAGAAGCTTTCTTT. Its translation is CASSLAPREAFF.

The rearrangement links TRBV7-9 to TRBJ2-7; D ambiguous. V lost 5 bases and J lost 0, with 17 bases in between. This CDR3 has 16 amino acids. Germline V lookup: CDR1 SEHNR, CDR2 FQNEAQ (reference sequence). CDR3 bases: TGTGCCAGCAGCGGACGCGGAGCGCCTAGCTCCTACGAGCAGTACTTC. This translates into CASSGRGAPSSYEQYF.

In nucleotides, the CDR3 is TGTGCCAGCAGTTATGATGAAGCTAACTATGGCTACACCTTC. Its translation: CASSYDEANYGYTF. J is TRBJ1-2 and V is TRBV6-5; no firm D call. Germline V lookup: CDR1 MNHEY, CDR2 SVGAGI. The CDR3 length is 14 residues. The ends were cut back, 3 bases at V and 0 bases at J, with 8 bases in the middle.